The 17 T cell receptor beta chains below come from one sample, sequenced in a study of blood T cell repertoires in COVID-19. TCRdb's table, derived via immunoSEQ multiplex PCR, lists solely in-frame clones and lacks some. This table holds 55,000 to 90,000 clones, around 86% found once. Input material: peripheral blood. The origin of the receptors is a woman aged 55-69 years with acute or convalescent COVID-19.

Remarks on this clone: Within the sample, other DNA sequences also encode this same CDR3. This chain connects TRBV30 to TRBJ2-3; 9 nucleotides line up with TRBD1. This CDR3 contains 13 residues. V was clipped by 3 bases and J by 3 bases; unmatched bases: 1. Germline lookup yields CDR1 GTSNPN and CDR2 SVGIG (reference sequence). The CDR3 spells CAWRDRGTDTQYF. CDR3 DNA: TGTGCCTGGAGGGACAGGGGAACAGATACGCAGTATTTT.

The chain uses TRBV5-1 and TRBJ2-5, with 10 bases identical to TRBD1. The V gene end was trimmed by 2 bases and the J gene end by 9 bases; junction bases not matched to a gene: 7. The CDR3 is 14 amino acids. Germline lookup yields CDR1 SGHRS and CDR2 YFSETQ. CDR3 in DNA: TGCGCCAGCAGCTTAAGGACAGGGGGTTCGGCCCAGTACTTC. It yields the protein CASSLRTGGSAQYF.

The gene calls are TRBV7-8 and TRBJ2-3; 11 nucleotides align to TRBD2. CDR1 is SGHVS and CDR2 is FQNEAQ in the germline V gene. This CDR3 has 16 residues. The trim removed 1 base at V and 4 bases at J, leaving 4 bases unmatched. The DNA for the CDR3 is TGTGCCAGCAGCTTAGTTAGCGGGGGGGCAGCAGATACGCAGTATTTT. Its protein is CASSLVSGGAADTQYF.

The CDR3 sequence is CAISEQGTNTGELFF. CDR3 in DNA: TGTGCCATCAGTGAACAGGGCACGAACACCGGGGAGCTGTTTTTT. The chain combines TRBV10-3 with TRBJ2-2; the D gene is possibly TRBD1 (6 bases). Trimming took 3 bases from V and 0 from J, leaving 8 bases between them. Germline V gives CDR1 ENHRY, CDR2 SYGVKD. CDR3 length: 15 residues.

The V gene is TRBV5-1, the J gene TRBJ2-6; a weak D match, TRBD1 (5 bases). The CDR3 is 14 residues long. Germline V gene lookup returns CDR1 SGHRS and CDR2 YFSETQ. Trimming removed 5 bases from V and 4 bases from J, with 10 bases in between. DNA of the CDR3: TGCGCCAGCAGACAGGACGGCGGGGCCAACGTCCTGACTTTC. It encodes CASRQDGGANVLTF.

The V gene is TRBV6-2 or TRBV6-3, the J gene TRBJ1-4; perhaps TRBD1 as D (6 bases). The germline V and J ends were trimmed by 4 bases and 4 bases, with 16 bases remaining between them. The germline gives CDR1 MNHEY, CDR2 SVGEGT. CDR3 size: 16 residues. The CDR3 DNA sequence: TGTGCCAGCAGTTTCCCCCGGGACACCATTAATGAAAAACTGTTTTTT. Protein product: CASSFPRDTINEKLFF.

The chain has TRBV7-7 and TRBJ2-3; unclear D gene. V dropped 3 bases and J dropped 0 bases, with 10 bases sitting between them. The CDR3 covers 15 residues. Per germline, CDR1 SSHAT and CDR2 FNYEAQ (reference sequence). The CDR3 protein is CASSFGAGSTDTQYF. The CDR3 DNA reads TGTGCCAGCAGCTTCGGTGCCGGGAGCACAGATACGCAGTATTTT. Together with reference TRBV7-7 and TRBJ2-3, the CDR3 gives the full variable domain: GAGVSQSPRYKVTKRGQDVTLRCDPISSHATLYWYQQALGQGPEFLTYFNYEAQPDKSGLPSDRFSAERPEGSISTLTIQRTEQRDSAMYRCASSFGAGSTDTQYFGPGTRLTVL.

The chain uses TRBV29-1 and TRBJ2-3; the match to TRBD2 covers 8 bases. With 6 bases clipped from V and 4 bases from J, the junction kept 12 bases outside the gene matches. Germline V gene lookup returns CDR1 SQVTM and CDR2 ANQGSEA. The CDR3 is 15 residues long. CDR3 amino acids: CSVERGNGGADTQYF. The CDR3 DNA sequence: TGCAGCGTGGAACGGGGCAACGGGGGGGCAGATACGCAGTATTTT.

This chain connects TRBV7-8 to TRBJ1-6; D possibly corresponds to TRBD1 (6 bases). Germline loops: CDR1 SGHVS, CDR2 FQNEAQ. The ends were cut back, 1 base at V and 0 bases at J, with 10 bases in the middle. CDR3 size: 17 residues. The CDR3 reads CASSLGRGLSYNSPLHF. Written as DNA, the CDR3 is TGTGCCAGCAGCTTAGGCAGGGGTCTCTCCTATAATTCACCCCTCCACTTT.

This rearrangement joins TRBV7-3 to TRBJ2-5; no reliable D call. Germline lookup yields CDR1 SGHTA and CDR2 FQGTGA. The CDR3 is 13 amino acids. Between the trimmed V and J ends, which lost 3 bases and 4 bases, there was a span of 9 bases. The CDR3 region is CASSFGRRETQYF. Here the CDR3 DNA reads TGTGCCAGCAGCTTCGGCAGGCGAGAGACCCAGTACTTC.

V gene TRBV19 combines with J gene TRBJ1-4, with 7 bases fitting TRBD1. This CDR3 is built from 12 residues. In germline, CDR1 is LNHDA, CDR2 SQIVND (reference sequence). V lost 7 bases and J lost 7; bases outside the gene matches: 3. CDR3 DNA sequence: TGTGCCAGTACAGGGGGGCGTGAAAAACTGTTTTTT. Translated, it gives CASTGGREKLFF. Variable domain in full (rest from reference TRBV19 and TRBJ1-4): DGGITQSPKYLFRKEGQNVTLSCEQNLNHDAMYWYRQDPGQGLRLIYYSQIVNDFQKGDIAEGYSVSREKKESFPLTVTSAQKNPTAFYLCASTGGREKLFFGSGTQLSVL.

The CDR3 nucleotides are TGTGCCATCAGGGTCGACAGAAACAATGAGCAGTTCTTC. This codes for CAIRVDRNNEQFF. The V gene is TRBV10-3, the J gene TRBJ2-1; D is possibly TRBD1 (5 bases). This CDR3 has 13 residues. The germline V and J ends were trimmed by 6 bases and 5 bases, with 11 bases remaining between them. Germline CDR1 reads ENHRY; CDR2 reads SYGVKD.

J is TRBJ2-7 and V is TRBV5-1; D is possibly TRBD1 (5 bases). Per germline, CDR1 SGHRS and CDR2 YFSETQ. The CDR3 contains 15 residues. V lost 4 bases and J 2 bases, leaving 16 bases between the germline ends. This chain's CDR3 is CASSGDTGPTYEQYF. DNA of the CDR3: TGCGCCAGCAGCGGCGATACAGGTCCCACCTACGAGCAGTACTTC.

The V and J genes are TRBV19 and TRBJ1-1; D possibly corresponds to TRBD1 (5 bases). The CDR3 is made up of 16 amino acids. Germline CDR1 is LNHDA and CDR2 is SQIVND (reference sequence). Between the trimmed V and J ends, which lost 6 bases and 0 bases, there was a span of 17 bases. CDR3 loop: CASSNSRVNMNTEAFF. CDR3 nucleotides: TGTGCCAGTAGCAACTCCAGGGTCAATATGAACACTGAAGCTTTCTTT. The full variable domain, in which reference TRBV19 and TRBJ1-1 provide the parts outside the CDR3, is DGGITQSPKYLFRKEGQNVTLSCEQNLNHDAMYWYRQDPGQGLRLIYYSQIVNDFQKGDIAEGYSVSREKKESFPLTVTSAQKNPTAFYLCASSNSRVNMNTEAFFGQGTRLTVV.

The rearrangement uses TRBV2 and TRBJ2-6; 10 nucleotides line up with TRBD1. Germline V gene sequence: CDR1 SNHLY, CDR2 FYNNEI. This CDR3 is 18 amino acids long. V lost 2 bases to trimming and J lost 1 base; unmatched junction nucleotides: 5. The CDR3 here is CASSELGTGVSGANVLTF. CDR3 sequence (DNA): TGTGCCAGCAGTGAACTGGGGACAGGGGTATCTGGGGCCAACGTCCTGACTTTC.

This CDR3 reads CASSVQGSRNTIYF. In DNA form, the CDR3 reads TGTGCCAGCAGTGTTCAGGGTTCTAGGAACACCATATATTTT. The rearrangement links TRBV2 to TRBJ1-3; possibly TRBD1 for D (5 bases). This CDR3 is 14 amino acids long. In germline, CDR1 is SNHLY, CDR2 FYNNEI. V was clipped by 4 bases and J by 7 bases, with 14 bases between them. Full variable domain (remainder filled in from reference TRBV2 and TRBJ1-3): EPEVTQTPSHQVTQMGQEVILRCVPISNHLYFYWYRQILGQKVEFLVSFYNNEISEKSEIFDDQFSVERPDGSNFTLKIRSTKLEDSAMYFCASSVQGSRNTIYFGEGSWLTVV.

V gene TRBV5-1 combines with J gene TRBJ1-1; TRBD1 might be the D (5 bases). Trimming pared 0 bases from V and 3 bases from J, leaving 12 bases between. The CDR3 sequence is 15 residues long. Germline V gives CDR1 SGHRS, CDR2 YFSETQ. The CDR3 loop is CASSLGPDKDTEAFF. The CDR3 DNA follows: TGCGCCAGCAGCTTGGGTCCGGACAAGGACACTGAAGCTTTCTTT.